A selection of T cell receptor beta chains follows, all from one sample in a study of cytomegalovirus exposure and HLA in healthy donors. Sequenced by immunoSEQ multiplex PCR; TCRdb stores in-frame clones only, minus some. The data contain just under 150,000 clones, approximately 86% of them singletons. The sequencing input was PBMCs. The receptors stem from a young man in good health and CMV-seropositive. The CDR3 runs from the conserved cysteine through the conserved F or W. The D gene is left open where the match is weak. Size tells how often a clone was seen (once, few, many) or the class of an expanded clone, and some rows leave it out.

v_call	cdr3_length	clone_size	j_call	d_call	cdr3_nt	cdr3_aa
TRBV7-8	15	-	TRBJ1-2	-	TGTGCCAGCAGCTTAGCGGGGAGGGAGAACTATGGCTACACCTTC	CASSLAGRENYGYTF
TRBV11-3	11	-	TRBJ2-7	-	TGTGCCAGCAGACAGTCACACGAGCAGTACTTC	CASRQSHEQYF
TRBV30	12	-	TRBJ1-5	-	TGTGCCGCATCCAGGGGAGAGCAGCCCCAGCATTTT	CAASRGEQPQHF
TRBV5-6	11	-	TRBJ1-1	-	TGTGCCAGCAGTTCCGGGGTTGAAGCTTTCTTT	CASSSGVEAFF
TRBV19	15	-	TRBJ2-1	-	TGTGCCAGTAGGATAACAGGGAAAGCCTACAATGAGCAGTTCTTC	CASRITGKAYNEQFF
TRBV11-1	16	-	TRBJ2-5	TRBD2	TGTGCCAGCAGCTTAGGGACTAGCGGGGAACAAGAGACCCAGTACTTC	CASSLGTSGEQETQYF
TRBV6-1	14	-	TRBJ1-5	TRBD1	TGTGCCACCATACTTGACAGGGGCGGTCAGCCCCAGCATTTT	CATILDRGGQPQHF
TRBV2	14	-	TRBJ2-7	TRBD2	TGTGCCAGCAGGGGGACTAGCGGGGCCTACGAGCAGTACTTC	CASRGTSGAYEQYF
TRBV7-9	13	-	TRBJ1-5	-	TGTGCCAGCAGCTTAGGTAGTCTGCAGCCCCAGCATTTT	CASSLGSLQPQHF
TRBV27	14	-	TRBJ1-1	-	TGTGCCAGCAGTTTACGACTTGTCGGTACTGAAGCTTTCTTT	CASSLRLVGTEAFF
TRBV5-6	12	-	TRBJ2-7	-	TGTGCCAGCAGCTTGGCCGGGGGCGAGCAGTACTTC	CASSLAGGEQYF
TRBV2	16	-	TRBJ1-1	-	TGTGCCAGCAGACGATTGACAGGACAAAGGAACACTGAAGCTTTCTTT	CASRRLTGQRNTEAFF
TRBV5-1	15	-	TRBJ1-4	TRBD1	TGCGCCAGCAGCTATACCGGGACAGTGAATGAAAAACTGTTTTTT	CASSYTGTVNEKLFF
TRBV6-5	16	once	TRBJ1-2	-	TGTGCCAGCAGTTACTCATGGACAGCTACTAACTATGGCTACACCTTC	CASSYSWTATNYGYTF
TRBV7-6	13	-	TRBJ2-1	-	TGTGCCAGCAGCTTAAGGTTGGAGGGTGAGCAGTTCTTC	CASSLRLEGEQFF
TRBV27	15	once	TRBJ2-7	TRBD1	TGTGCCAGCAGTTCACCGGGACAGGGGATCTACGAGCAGTACTTC	CASSSPGQGIYEQYF
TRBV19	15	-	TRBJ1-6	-	TGTGCCAGTACCCCCGCTCGGCAGGGTGAGAAGTCCCTCCACTTT	CASTPARQGEKSLHF
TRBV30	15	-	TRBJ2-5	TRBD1	TGTGCCTGGAGCCCCACGGGACAGGGGTGGGCGACCCAGTACTTC	CAWSPTGQGWATQYF
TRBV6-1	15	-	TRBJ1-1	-	TGTGCCAGCAGCGACAGGCCGCAAACGGCCGTTGAAGCTTTCTTT	CASSDRPQTAVEAFF
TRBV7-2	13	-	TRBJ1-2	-	TGTGCCAGCAGCCGGACAGTTCCGTATGGCTACACCTTC	CASSRTVPYGYTF
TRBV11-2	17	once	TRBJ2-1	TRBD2	TGTGCCAGCAGCCTCAGAGGTCTAGCGGAGAACTACAATGAGCAGTTCTTC	CASSLRGLAENYNEQFF
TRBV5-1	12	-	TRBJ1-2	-	TGCGCCAGCAGCTTCTCCTCTATGGGCTACACCTTC	CASSFSSMGYTF
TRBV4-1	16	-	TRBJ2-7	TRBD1	TGCGCCAGCAGCCAAGATAGGACAGGAAGCTCCTACGAGCAGTACTTC	CASSQDRTGSSYEQYF
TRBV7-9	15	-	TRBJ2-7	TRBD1	TGTGCCAGCAGCTTTCGCCGGGACAGGGGAACCGAGCAGTACTTC	CASSFRRDRGTEQYF
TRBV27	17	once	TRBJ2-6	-	TGTGCCAGCAGTATACTACCAGGGGGGTCTGGGGCCAACGTCCTGACTTTC	CASSILPGGSGANVLTF
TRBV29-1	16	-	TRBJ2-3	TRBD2	TGCAGCGTTGAAGATGGAGACAGGCCGGGGGGGGATACGCAGTATTTT	CSVEDGDRPGGDTQYF
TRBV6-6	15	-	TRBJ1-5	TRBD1	TGTGCCAGCAGGGGCGGACAGGGGGCTAATCAGCCCCAGCATTTT	CASRGGQGANQPQHF
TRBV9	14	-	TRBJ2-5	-	TGTGCCAGCAGCGTAGTGACAGGTGGAGAGACCCAGTACTTC	CASSVVTGGETQYF
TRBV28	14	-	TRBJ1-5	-	TGTGCCAGCAGTTTTGACCAGGGGTATCAGCCCCAGCATTTT	CASSFDQGYQPQHF
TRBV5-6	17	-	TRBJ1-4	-	TGTGCCAGCAGCTTGGGAGTCTTGGGGGCGCAGAGTGAAAAACTGTTTTTT	CASSLGVLGAQSEKLFF
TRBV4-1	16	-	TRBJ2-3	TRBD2	TGCGCCAGCAGCTTACGGACTAGCGGGGGAACAGATACGCAGTATTTT	CASSLRTSGGTDTQYF
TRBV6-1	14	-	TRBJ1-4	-	TGTGCCAGCCGACGGACAGTCACTCATGAAAAACTGTTTTTT	CASRRTVTHEKLFF
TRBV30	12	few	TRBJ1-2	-	TGTGCCTGGACAGCGGGGAACTATGGCTACACCTTC	CAWTAGNYGYTF
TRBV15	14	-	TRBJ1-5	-	TGTGCCACCAGCAGAAGAGTGGGCAATCAGCCCCAGCATTTT	CATSRRVGNQPQHF
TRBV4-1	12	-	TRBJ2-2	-	TGCGCCAGCAGCCAAGATCTCGGGGAGCTGTTTTTT	CASSQDLGELFF
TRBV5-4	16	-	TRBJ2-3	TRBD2	TGTGCCAGCAGCTTAGGGACTAGCGGGAGGGTCGATACGCAGTATTTT	CASSLGTSGRVDTQYF
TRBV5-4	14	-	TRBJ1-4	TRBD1	TGTGCCAGCAGCTCGCCAGACAGGGGAGAAAAACTGTTTTTT	CASSSPDRGEKLFF
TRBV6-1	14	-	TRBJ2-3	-	TGTGCCAGCAGTTCAACAGGGCTTGGGGATACGCAGTATTTT	CASSSTGLGDTQYF
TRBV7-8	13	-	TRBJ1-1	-	TGTGCCAGCACCCCAGTGGAGGGAACTGAAGCTTTCTTT	CASTPVEGTEAFF
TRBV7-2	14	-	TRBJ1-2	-	TGTGCCAGCAGCTTAGATCCCACGGGGGGCGGCTACACCTTC	CASSLDPTGGGYTF
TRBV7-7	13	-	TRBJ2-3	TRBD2	TGTGCCAGCAGCTCCGGGACTAGTGTTACGCAGTATTTT	CASSSGTSVTQYF
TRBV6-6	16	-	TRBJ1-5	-	TGTGCCAGCAGTTGGTCGGTCCGTGGGCAGGCCGGGACCCAGCATTTT	CASSWSVRGQAGTQHF
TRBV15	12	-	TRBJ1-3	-	TGTGCCACCGGCGGCTCTGGAAACACCATATATTTT	CATGGSGNTIYF
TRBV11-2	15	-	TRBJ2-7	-	TGTGCCAGCAGCGTCTCAACTAGCCCCTCCTACGAGCAGTACTTC	CASSVSTSPSYEQYF
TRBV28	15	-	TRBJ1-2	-	TGTGCCAGCAGTTTAGGACAGCCTTATAACTATGGCTACACCTTC	CASSLGQPYNYGYTF
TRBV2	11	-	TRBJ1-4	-	TGTGCCAGCAGTCTAAATGAAAAACTGTTTTTT	CASSLNEKLFF
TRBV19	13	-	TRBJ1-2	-	TGTGCCAGTACCGCCTCAGGGAACTATGGCTACACCTTC	CASTASGNYGYTF
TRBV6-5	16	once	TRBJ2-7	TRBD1	TGTGCCAGCAGTTCCCCTAAACGGGACAGGTCCTACGAGCAGTACTTC	CASSSPKRDRSYEQYF